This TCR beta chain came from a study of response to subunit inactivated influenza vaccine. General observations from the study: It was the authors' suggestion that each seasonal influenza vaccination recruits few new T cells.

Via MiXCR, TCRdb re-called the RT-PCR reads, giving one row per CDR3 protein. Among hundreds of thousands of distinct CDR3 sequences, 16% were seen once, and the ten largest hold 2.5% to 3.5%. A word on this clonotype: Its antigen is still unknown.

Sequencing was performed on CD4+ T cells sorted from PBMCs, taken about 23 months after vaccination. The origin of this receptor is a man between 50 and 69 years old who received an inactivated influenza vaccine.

This CDR3 reads CASSGGGRQGDTQYF. CDR3 in DNA: TGCGCCAGCAGCGGGGGAGGAAGGCAAGGAGATACGCAGTATTTT. The rearrangement joins TRBV5-1 to TRBJ2-3; perhaps TRBD2 as D (6 bases). The CDR3 covers 15 residues. V lost 4 bases and J 5 bases, leaving 17 bases between the germline ends. CDR1 SGHRS and CDR2 YFSETQ come from the germline V gene. Together with reference TRBV5-1 and TRBJ2-3, the CDR3 gives the full variable domain: KAGVTQTPRYLIKTRGQQVTLSCSPISGHRSVSWYQQTPGQGLQFLFEYFSETQRNKGNFPGRFSGRQFSNSRSEMNVSTLELGDSALYLCASSGGGRQGDTQYFGPGTRLTVL.